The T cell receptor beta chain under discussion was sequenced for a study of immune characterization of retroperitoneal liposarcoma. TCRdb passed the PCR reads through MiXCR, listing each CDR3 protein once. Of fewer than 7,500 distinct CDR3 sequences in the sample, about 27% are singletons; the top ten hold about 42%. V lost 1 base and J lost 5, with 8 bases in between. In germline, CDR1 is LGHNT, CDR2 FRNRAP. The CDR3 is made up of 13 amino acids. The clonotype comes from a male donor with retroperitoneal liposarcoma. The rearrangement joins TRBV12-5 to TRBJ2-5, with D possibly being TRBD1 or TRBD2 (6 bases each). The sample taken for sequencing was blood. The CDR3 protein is CASGLGGGETQYF. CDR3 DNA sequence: TGTGCTAGTGGTTTGGGAGGGGGGGAGACCCAGTACTTC.